This T cell receptor beta chain comes out of a study of neurological immune-mediated disorders. The method for making cDNA was 5'RACE, and it used 10-nucleotide random UMIs. TCRdb called the 5' RACE reads again in MiXCR, with one record for every CDR3 protein. The table includes 70,000 to 95,000 distinct CDR3 sequences, roughly 13% detected once. Trimming at V came to 1 base and at J to 0 bases, leaving 3 bases not matched to a gene. The V gene's germline CDR1 is SGHAT and CDR2 FQNNGV. The CDR3 spans 17 residues. Study conclusions and caveats: The study found no CDR3 amino acid sequences shared by expanded clones across subjects, suggesting private repertoires in all groups.

This clonotype was counted many times. The antigen is unknown. Time point indicated: longitudinal time-point 2. Unsorted libraries were generated from 2 million PBMCs held at -80 degrees C. The receptor was isolated from a female donor with HTLV-1-associated myelopathy (HAM/TSP). V and J are TRBV11-2 and TRBJ2-7; 13 bases agree with TRBD2. The sequencing sample was made of PBMCs. The CDR3 loop reads CASSLGRLAGGSYEQYF. DNA of the CDR3: TGTGCCAGCAGCTTAGGGCGACTAGCGGGGGGCTCCTACGAGCAGTACTTC. The full variable domain, with the rest looked up from reference TRBV11-2 and TRBJ2-7, is EAGVAQSPRYKIIEKRQSVAFWCNPISGHATLYWYQQILGQGPKLLIQFQNNGVVDDSQLPKDRFSAERLKGVDSTLKIQPAKLEDSAVYLCASSLGRLAGGSYEQYFGPGTRLTVT.